This T cell receptor (beta chain) was observed in a study of regulatory T cells in long-lasting Graves disease. This clonotype was seen only a few times. The time point: newly diagnosed GD, antithyroid drugs for less than 3 months. The TCR library was prepared using RNA isolated from PBMCs. An endocrinology department in Xi'an, China, supplied the patients. The CDR3 contains 15 residues. Germline V gene lookup returns CDR1 SQVTM and CDR2 ANQGSEA. V gave up 0 bases and J gave up 7 bases; unmatched junction bases: 9. With iRepertoire HTBI primers and Arm-PCR of CDR3 regions, TCR beta libraries were built. TCRdb re-derived calls from the multiplex PCR reads in MiXCR, one entry per CDR3 protein. The sample holds around 420,000 distinct CDR3 sequences, about 15% seen once. The same sample was also studied in work on T cells in Graves' hyperthyroidism and ophthalmopathy.

This TCR came from a woman between 40 and 55 years old with Graves disease. This material consisted of peripheral blood mononuclear cells (PBMCs), taken at new diagnosis, from a patient treated with antithyroid drugs. The genes are TRBV29-1 and TRBJ2-1; 7 positions match TRBD2. CDR3 nucleotides: TGCAGCGTTGAAGACCCAAAACTAGCGAGTAATGAGCAGTTCTTC. Its translation: CSVEDPKLASNEQFF.